This T cell receptor (beta chain) emerged from a study of blood T cells in healthy people across ages. Together with a sample-barcoded 5' primer, a J-beta primer mix was included in a second PCR lasting about 6 to 11 cycles. TCRdb redid the calling of the 5' RACE reads with MiXCR, one entry per CDR3 protein. The sample carries some 900,000 distinct CDR3 sequences, roughly 52% recorded once. This clonotype showed up many times. The sequence derives from a man aged 30 to 45 in good health. The specimen sequenced was blood.

CDR3 bases: TGTGCCAGCAGTACAGGGGGTTGGGAGACCCAGTACTTC. It is translated as CASSTGGWETQYF. The chain recombines TRBV28 with TRBJ2-5; 8 bases agree with TRBD1. The CDR3 is made up of 13 amino acids. Germline V lookup: CDR1 MDHEN, CDR2 SYDVKM. V shed 5 bases and J 5 bases; nucleotides not matched to a gene: 4.